What follows are 15 T cell receptor beta chains derived from one specimen sequenced in a study of T cell responses to AZD1222 COVID-19 vaccine. Sequencing used immunoSEQ multiplex PCR; TCRdb keeps in-frame clones, though not all of them. The sample carries 150,000 or so clones, 88% recorded once. The source material was peripheral blood, sampled on day 0 of MenACWY control vaccination. The receptors derive from an adult in good health.

V usage is TRBV2 and J usage is TRBJ1-5; weak D call: TRBD1 (5 bases). From germline, CDR1 is SNHLY and CDR2 FYNNEI. Trimming took 7 bases from V and 7 from J, leaving 14 bases between them. This CDR3 is 13 amino acids long. CDR3 loop: CASTGGSEQPQHF. CDR3 DNA sequence: TGTGCCAGCACGGGGGGTTCGGAGCAGCCCCAGCATTTT.

CDR3 in amino acids: CASSPNARYSNQPQHF. In DNA form, the CDR3 reads TGTGCCAGCTCACCAAACGCGCGGTATAGCAATCAGCCCCAGCATTTT. J is TRBJ1-5 and V is TRBV18; the D is unclear. V lost 2 bases to trimming and J lost 0 bases, with 11 bases between them. Germline CDR1 and CDR2: KGHSH and LQKENI. This CDR3 comprises 16 residues.

The chain is built from TRBV5-1 and TRBJ1-1, with 8 bases lining up with TRBD1. V was clipped by 4 bases and J by 5 bases; unmatched bases: 7. This CDR3 has 14 amino acids. CDR1 and CDR2 from the germline V gene are SGHRS and YFSETQ. In DNA, the CDR3 is TGCGCCAGCAGCATGCTTACAGGGGGGACTGAAGCTTTCTTT. Amino acid sequence: CASSMLTGGTEAFF.

The chain uses TRBV9 and TRBJ2-1; 8 bases fit TRBD2. Trimming removed 0 bases from V and 0 bases from J; junction bases left unmatched: 11. Per germline, CDR1 SGDLS and CDR2 YYNGEE. This CDR3 comprises 19 residues. This chain's CDR3 is CASSVGSFGGAYSYNEQFF. CDR3 nucleotide sequence: TGTGCCAGCAGCGTAGGATCCTTCGGGGGGGCCTACTCCTACAATGAGCAGTTCTTC.

The V gene is TRBV18, the J gene TRBJ1-3, with D hard to call. The germline V gene encodes CDR1 KGHSH and CDR2 LQKENI. CDR3 length: 15 amino acids. V lost 3 bases, J lost 3 bases, and 12 bases lay in between. In DNA, the CDR3 is TGTGCCAGCTCACCCCTCCAGGAGGGTGGAAACACCATATATTTT. This codes for CASSPLQEGGNTIYF.

This sequence joins TRBV7-6 and TRBJ2-1; 13 bases line up with TRBD2. V was pared by 5 bases and J by 5 bases, with 3 bases of the junction left unmatched. The CDR3 spans 15 residues. Germline CDR1 reads SGHVS; CDR2 reads FNYEAQ. The CDR3 DNA is TGTGCCAGCAGCCGGACTAGCGGGAGCAACAATGAGCAGTTCTTC. This sequence encodes CASSRTSGSNNEQFF. Full variable domain (missing parts from reference TRBV7-6 and TRBJ2-1): GAGVSQSPRYKVTKRGQDVALRCDPISGHVSLYWYRQALGQGPEFLTYFNYEAQQDKSGLPNDRFSAERPEGSISTLTIQRTEQRDSAMYRCASSRTSGSNNEQFFGPGTRLTVL.

This clone occurred a few times. The chain joins TRBV11-2 to TRBJ1-1; D is perhaps TRBD1 (6 bases). Trimming cost V 4 bases and J 5 bases, with 17 bases left between them. This CDR3 has 15 amino acids. Germline V gene sequence: CDR1 SGHAT, CDR2 FQNNGV. The CDR3 here is CASSSDQGTGTEAFF. CDR3 nucleotides: TGTGCCAGCAGCTCAGACCAGGGGACGGGGACTGAAGCTTTCTTT.

The genes are TRBV30 and TRBJ2-7; TRBD1 matches at 10 bases. The J segment lost 5 bases and the V segment lost 3 bases, leaving 7 bases of the junction unmatched. CDR3 length: 14 amino acids. The V gene's germline CDR1 is GTSNPN and CDR2 SVGIG (reference sequence). The CDR3 DNA sequence: TGTGCCTGGAGGAGACAGGGGGCTTTGGACGAGCAGTACTTC. It is translated as CAWRRQGALDEQYF. The complete variable domain, with remaining parts taken from reference TRBV30 and TRBJ2-7, reads SQTIHQWPATLVQPVGSPLSLECTVEGTSNPNLYWYRQAAGRGLQLLFYSVGIGQISSEVPQNLSASRPQDRQFILSSKKLLLSDSGFYLCAWRRQGALDEQYFGPGTRLTVT.

This clone has a handful of counts. The CDR3 DNA reads TGCAGTGCTAGTGTTTTTGAAGGGGGAGCGGGGAAGAACACTGAAGCTTTCTTT. It yields the protein CSASVFEGGAGKNTEAFF. The chain recombines TRBV20-1 with TRBJ1-1, with a possible D match to TRBD1 (6 bases). The V end was cut by 3 bases, the J end by 1 base, with 24 bases between. Per the germline V gene, CDR1 is DFQATT and CDR2 is SNEGSKA (reference sequence). The CDR3 consists of 18 residues.

The V and J genes are TRBV9 and TRBJ2-2; 11 nucleotides align to TRBD2. Per the germline V gene, CDR1 is SGDLS and CDR2 is YYNGEE. J was trimmed by 1 base and V by 4 bases; bases with no gene match: 3. This CDR3 comprises 16 residues. Written as DNA, the CDR3 is TGTGCCAGCAGCCCCGGGACTAGCGGGAACACCGGGGAGCTGTTTTTT. Encoded protein: CASSPGTSGNTGELFF.

The chain couples TRBV6-4 to TRBJ1-1, with 9 bases fitting TRBD1. Germline V gives CDR1 MRHNA, CDR2 SNTAGT. Trimming took 5 bases from V and 2 from J; bases not matched to a gene: 3. This CDR3 is built from 14 residues. CDR3 amino acids: CASSLQGANTEAFF. CDR3 sequence (DNA): TGTGCCAGCAGTCTACAGGGGGCCAACACTGAAGCTTTCTTT.

The chain links TRBV2 to TRBJ2-2; 9 bases align to TRBD2. This CDR3 has 15 residues. With 4 bases clipped from V and 2 bases from J, the junction kept 2 bases outside the gene matches. Germline values: CDR1 SNHLY, CDR2 FYNNEI. The CDR3 bases are TGTGCCAGCAGTGTTGGGACTAGCAACACCGGGGAGCTGTTTTTT. Encoded protein: CASSVGTSNTGELFF.

The V and J genes are TRBV6-5 and TRBJ1-5, with D perhaps matching TRBD1 (5 bases). The CDR3 totals 16 residues. V dropped 8 bases and J dropped 4 bases, with 21 bases sitting between them. Per the germline V gene, CDR1 is MNHEY and CDR2 is SVGAGI. Here the CDR3 reads CASRSSQRGYNQPQHF. The DNA of the CDR3 is TGTGCCAGCCGTTCCTCCCAGAGGGGTTATAATCAGCCCCAGCATTTT.

The V and J genes are TRBV7-3 and TRBJ2-7; the D gene is possibly TRBD2 (5 bases). V lost 3 bases and J lost 7, with 13 bases in between. The CDR3 runs 13 residues. Germline V CDR1 and CDR2: SGHTA, FQGTGA. The CDR3 region is CASSLDPSGEQYF. CDR3 coding DNA: TGTGCCAGCAGCTTGGACCCCTCGGGGGAGCAGTACTTC.

This rearrangement joins TRBV29-1 to TRBJ1-1, with D possibly being TRBD1 (6 bases). Germline V lookup: CDR1 SQVTM, CDR2 ANQGSEA. The V end lost 5 bases, the J end lost 2 bases, and 12 bases lay between the germline ends. The CDR3 runs 13 residues. The CDR3 coding sequence is TGCAGCGTTCAGCGGGGGCAAAACACTGAAGCTTTCTTT. Translation gives CSVQRGQNTEAFF.